The 17 T cell receptor beta chains presented below share a single source sample, sequenced in a study of a mutant IDH1 vaccine in newly diagnosed glioma. Libraries were prepared by immunoSEQ multiplex PCR; TCRdb keeps only in-frame clonotypes and omits some of them. This table holds 65,000 to 70,000 clones, around 83% found once. Time point specified: baseline, week 1 (first vaccination visit). The treatment: pre-vaccination baseline after standard-of-care therapy. The material was peripheral blood mononuclear cells (PBMCs), obtained from a glioma patient treated with radiotherapy, temozolomide or both. These receptor sequences come from a woman under 30 with glioma. Some clones in this sample may be carry-over from other donors' samples.

This chain uses TRBV7-3 with TRBJ2-7; 8 positions match TRBD1. V lost 4 bases to trimming and J lost 3 bases; unmatched junction nucleotides: 5. The CDR3 is made up of 14 amino acids. Germline CDR1 SGHTA, CDR2 FQGTGA. CDR3 sequence (DNA): TGTGCCAGCAGCTCGACAGGGGCAAGCTACGAGCAGTACTTC. It translates to CASSSTGASYEQYF.

This chain connects TRBV14 to TRBJ2-3; the D is unclear. Germline CDR1 SGHDN, CDR2 FVKESK. This CDR3 has 14 residues. The V gene lost 0 bases and the J gene lost 0 bases, with 4 bases spanning the gap. CDR3 loop: CASSQDSSTDTQYF. In DNA form, the CDR3 reads TGTGCCAGCAGCCAAGACTCCAGCACAGATACGCAGTATTTT.

The chain links TRBV6-5 to TRBJ1-1, with 8 bases identical to TRBD1. V lost 4 bases to trimming and J lost 10 bases; unmatched junction nucleotides: 11. Germline V lookup: CDR1 MNHEY, CDR2 SVGAGI. This CDR3 region has 14 residues. Here the CDR3 reads CASSFGTGQIGAFF. The CDR3 DNA sequence: TGTGCCAGCAGTTTCGGGACAGGTCAGATTGGAGCTTTCTTT.

This clone was detected only a few times. V is TRBV29-1 and J is TRBJ2-5, with D uncertain. Germline-derived CDR1 and CDR2 are SQVTM and ANQGSEA. V was trimmed by 5 bases and J by 6 bases, leaving 16 bases between them. The CDR3 loop spans 13 amino acids. In nucleotides, the CDR3 is TGCAGCGTTACACCGGGCCAACAAAAGACCCAGTACTTC. Its protein is CSVTPGQQKTQYF.

In DNA form, the CDR3 reads TGTGCCAGTAGTATTTTAGGGTCCAGCAATCAGCCCCAGCATTTT. It codes for CASSILGSSNQPQHF. This chain links TRBV19 with TRBJ1-5; no clear D gene. CDR3 length equals 15 residues. Germline assignment: CDR1 LNHDA and CDR2 SQIVND (reference sequence). V lost 3 bases and J lost 1, with 10 bases in between.

V is TRBV6-1 and J is TRBJ2-1, with 12 bases that match TRBD2. CDR1 MNHNS and CDR2 SASEGT come from the germline V gene. V shed 4 bases and J 4 bases; nucleotides not matched to a gene: 5. This CDR3 has 16 amino acids. The CDR3 coding sequence is TGTGCCAGCAGTGCATCACTAGCGGGGGGTTACAATGAGCAGTTCTTC. Its protein product is CASSASLAGGYNEQFF.

V and J are TRBV29-1 and TRBJ2-1; TRBD2 is a possible D gene (6 bases). The CDR3 consists of 15 residues. V was pared by 1 base and J by 9 bases, with 19 bases between. Germline CDR1 SQVTM, CDR2 ANQGSEA. CDR3 DNA: TGCAGCGTTGAAGTGGGGGGACGGCCGAACGCTGAGCAGTTCTTC. The encoded protein is CSVEVGGRPNAEQFF.

The chain recombines TRBV10-3 with TRBJ1-1, with TRBD1 matching over 8 bases. The CDR3 consists of 15 residues. The J segment lost 1 base and the V segment lost 10 bases, leaving 11 bases of the junction unmatched. Germline lookup yields CDR1 ENHRY and CDR2 SYGVKD. CDR3 protein: CATRDSGGSNTEAFF. The CDR3, as DNA: TGTGCCACTCGTGACTCAGGGGGCTCGAACACTGAAGCTTTCTTT.

The chain joins TRBV7-2 to TRBJ1-1; 8 bases align to TRBD1. Germline V gene data show CDR1 as SGHTA and CDR2 as FQGNSA. The CDR3 contains 13 residues. Trimming cost V 6 bases and J 4 bases; bases outside gene matches: 4. Here the CDR3 reads CASRVQGATEAFF. The DNA of the CDR3 is TGTGCCAGCAGGGTCCAGGGGGCCACTGAAGCTTTCTTT. The full variable domain, rest sourced from reference TRBV7-2 and TRBJ1-1, is GAGVSQSPSNKVTEKGKDVELRCDPISGHTALYWYRQSLGQGLEFLIYFQGNSAPDKSGLPSDRFSAERTGGSVSTLTIQRTQQEDSAVYLCASRVQGATEAFFGQGTRLTVV.

The genes are TRBV27 and TRBJ2-2; D uncertain. The CDR3 is 15 residues long. The germline V gene encodes CDR1 MNHEY and CDR2 SMNVEV (reference sequence). Trimming shortened V by 5 bases and J by 4 bases, and 14 bases separated the two germline ends. For the CDR3, the DNA is TGTGCCAGCAGTCACGTACCAATTTCCACCGGGGAGCTGTTTTTT. Encoded protein: CASSHVPISTGELFF.

The V gene is TRBV7-6, the J gene TRBJ2-7; D is unclear. The CDR3 extends over 14 amino acids. CDR1 is SGHVS and CDR2 is FNYEAQ in the germline V gene. Between the trimmed V and J ends, which lost 6 bases and 0 bases, there was a span of 12 bases. DNA of the CDR3: TGTGCCAGCAGTCACGACCCCAGCTCCTACGAGCAGTACTTC. As protein: CASSHDPSSYEQYF.

This clone was seen a single time. J is TRBJ2-7 and V is TRBV10-2; 11 bases fit TRBD2. There are 14 residues in the CDR3. The V gene's germline CDR1 is WSHSY and CDR2 SAAADI. With V trimmed by 7 bases and J by 5 bases, 7 bases remained unmatched. The CDR3 DNA reads as TGCGCCAGCACCCCACTAGCGGGAGCCCACGAGCAGTACTTC. This gives the protein CASTPLAGAHEQYF.

V and J are TRBV7-9 and TRBJ1-1; D remains ambiguous. V lost 2 bases and J 2 bases, leaving 3 bases between the germline ends. The length of the CDR3 is 12 residues. Germline CDR1 is SEHNR and CDR2 is FQNEAQ (reference sequence). The CDR3 nucleotides read TGTGCCAGCAGCTTAATAAACACTGAAGCTTTCTTT. Protein product: CASSLINTEAFF.

This rearrangement joins TRBV20-1 to TRBJ2-7, with D unclear. Germline V gene data show CDR1 as DFQATT and CDR2 as SNEGSKA (reference sequence). This CDR3 region has 11 residues. The V gene lost 6 bases and the J gene lost 6 bases, with 12 bases spanning the gap. Written as DNA, the CDR3 is TGCAGTGCCCCTGGCCCGGGCGAGCAGTACTTC. The encoded protein is CSAPGPGEQYF.

The rearrangement uses TRBV13 and TRBJ2-7; maybe TRBD2 (5 bases). The CDR3 has 14 residues. Germline loops: CDR1 PRHDT, CDR2 FYEKMQ (reference sequence). Deletions cut 5 bases from V and 4 bases from J, with 15 bases between. CDR3 sequence reads: CASSPLVGEYEQYF. CDR3 bases: TGTGCCAGCAGCCCCCTTGTGGGAGAGTACGAGCAGTACTTC.

This rearrangement joins TRBV11-2 to TRBJ2-7, with 9 bases that match TRBD2. The CDR3 runs 14 residues. Germline CDR1 is SGHAT and CDR2 is FQNNGV. Germline trimming cut 5 bases from V and 2 bases from J; bases unmatched to any gene: 4. The CDR3 DNA reads as TGTGCCAGCAGCATCGCGGGGGGGCCCTACGAGCAGTACTTC. As protein: CASSIAGGPYEQYF.

The chain's CDR3 is CASSLGAAGNTIYF. The CDR3 DNA reads TGTGCCAGCAGCTTGGGGGCGGCTGGAAACACCATATATTTT. The chain carries TRBV5-6 and TRBJ1-3; no clear D gene. CDR3 size: 14 residues. The V and J ends lost 0 bases and 2 bases respectively, with 6 bases between them. Germline lookup yields CDR1 SGHDT and CDR2 YYEEEE.